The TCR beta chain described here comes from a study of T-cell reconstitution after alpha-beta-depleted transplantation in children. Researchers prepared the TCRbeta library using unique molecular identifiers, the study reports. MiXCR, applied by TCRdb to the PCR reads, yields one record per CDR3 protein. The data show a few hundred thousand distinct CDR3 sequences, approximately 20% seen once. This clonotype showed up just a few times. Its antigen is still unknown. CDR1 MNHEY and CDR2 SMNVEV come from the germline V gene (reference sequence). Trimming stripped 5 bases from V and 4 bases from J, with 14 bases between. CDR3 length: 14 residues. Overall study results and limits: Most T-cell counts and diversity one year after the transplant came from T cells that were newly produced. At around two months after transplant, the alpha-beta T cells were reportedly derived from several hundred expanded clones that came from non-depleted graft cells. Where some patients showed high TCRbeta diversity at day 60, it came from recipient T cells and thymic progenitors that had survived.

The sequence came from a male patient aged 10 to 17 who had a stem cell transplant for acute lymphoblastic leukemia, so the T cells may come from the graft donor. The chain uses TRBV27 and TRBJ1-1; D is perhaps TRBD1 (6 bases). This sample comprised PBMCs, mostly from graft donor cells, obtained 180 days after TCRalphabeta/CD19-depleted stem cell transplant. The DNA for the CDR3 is TGTGCCAGCAGTGTGAGCAGGGGTAGCACTGAAGCTTTCTTT. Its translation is CASSVSRGSTEAFF.